This entry describes one TCR beta chain. The data were obtained in a study of shared clonotypes between healthy human individuals. The ends were cut back, 1 base at V and 11 bases at J, with 11 bases in the middle. The CDR3 covers 13 residues. Germline V lookup: CDR1 SGHTA, CDR2 FQGNSA. Deep-level settings were used for running the assay. Over several immunoSEQ plates, each subset's genomic DNA was distributed in even portions. Repertoires were generated with immunoSEQ multiplex PCR, while TCRdb's copy carries only in-frame clones and drops some. The sample contains millions of clones, more than 85% of which appear only once. As defined, naive CD8 cells were CD45RO-negative and positively selected for CCR7, with terminally differentiated effector memory CD45RA+ cells excluded. Each donor was a Caucasian adult residing in Nashville, Tennessee.

The gene calls are TRBV7-2 and TRBJ2-2; D is undetermined. Source material: naive CD8+ T cells from PBMCs. The sequence came from a man aged 18 to 30 in good health. Some clones in this sample may be carry-over from other donors' samples. CDR3 DNA sequence: TGTGCCAGCAGCTTAGGAACGCACGAAGAGCTGTTTTTT. Its translation: CASSLGTHEELFF.